This TCR beta chain appears in the sequencing data of a study of blood T cell repertoires in COVID-19. Germline CDR1 is SQVTM and CDR2 is ANQGSEA. V was clipped by 7 bases and J by 6 bases, with 27 bases between them. The CDR3 consists of 16 residues. Assay: immunoSEQ multiplex PCR; the TCRdb copy retains only in-frame clones and omits some. The sample has about 99,000 clones, around 84% seen once; the top ten hold 12%. Sample: peripheral blood. The receptor was derived from a human donor in a cohort sampled during active COVID-19. The chain uses TRBV29-1 and TRBJ1-2; a possible D gene is TRBD1 (5 bases). The CDR3 DNA sequence: TGCAGCGCCTTAGAACACCCGGACATTCTGGCGGATGGCTACACCTTC. It codes for CSALEHPDILADGYTF.